This entry describes one T cell receptor beta chain. The clone's antigen remains unknown. One base away there is no much larger clone; base qualities are not given. The CDR3 runs 15 amino acids, cysteine and phenylalanine included. Here the CDR3 DNA is all that survives: 45 bases in frame from base 1. CDR1 MNHNS and CDR2 SASEGT were looked up in the germline V gene. Deletion took 2 bases off V and 5 bases off J, with a span of 12 bases between the germline ends. The immunoSEQ Assay, a bias-controlled multiplex PCR, was used to amplify TCRbeta CDR3 regions from genomic DNA. The paper's processing steps were these. Within the assay, amplification of reference gene primers was used to estimate how many nucleated cells each sample contained. Sequence reads were collapsed and filtered to measure the absolute abundance of every unique TCRbeta CDR3 rearrangement. For each sample, productive Simpson clonality was calculated by taking the square root of Simpson's diversity index across productive rearrangements. TCRdb holds this immuneACCESS table with in-frame rearrangements only. Some clones are missing; in checked studies, unresolved V genes explain under half, and the rest has no known cause. The DNA was the basis for D and trimming; V, J and clone size are from that table. The sample data list 100,000 to 150,000 clones, and around 89% of these were observed just once. The biggest ten clones account for roughly 2.2% of the sample.

Collaborating institutions collected whole blood in K2EDTA tubes following their own protocols. For TCRbeta analysis, collaborators shipped samples in one of three forms: frozen whole blood, isolated PBMCs, or DNA extracted from either of those sample types. This sample is part of a study of blood T cell repertoires in COVID-19 (dated by TCRdb to 2020 to 2021). A note on the overall study: Collaborator samples came from the United States, Italy and Spain and covered acute and convalescent phases of COVID-19. The prospective study material was composed of cDNA or gDNA derived from T cells, B-cell-depleted T cells, or PBMCs. The dataset comprised deeply sampled blood TCRbeta repertoires from subjects exposed to, actively infected with, or recovered from COVID-19. The repertoires were released in a freely available public database meant as a resource for research on the immune response to SARS-CoV-2. Samples were obtained from the ongoing ImmuneRACE study (first 160 participants) and from 1,254 subjects provided by 6 global collaborators. A de-identified subject ID, COVID-19 status, age in years and sex were almost always included in the sample metadata. Where available, HLA class I and class II types were taken from metadata supplied by the sample provider and were not determined by assay-based typing. Broader findings and caveats from the paper: The amount of clinical and demographic metadata varied by source and participant and was provided uncurated.

The sample consisted of peripheral blood. The rearrangement combines TRBV6-1 with TRBJ1-4, with TRBD1 as a weak D call on 6 bases. The TCR was taken from a man between 70 and 80 years old with active COVID-19. CDR3 loop: CASSEKGQGNEKLFF. The DNA sequence reads TGTGCCAGCAGTGAAAAGGGCCAGGGGAATGAAAAACTGTTTTTT.